The clone carrying this T cell receptor (beta chain) was recorded once. V was shortened by 3 bases and J by 1 base, with 11 bases between the two germline ends. The CDR3 has 14 residues. Germline assignment: CDR1 SGDLS and CDR2 YYNGEE. The assay was immunoSEQ multiplex PCR, and TCRdb's table has in-frame clones only and misses some. The sample lists roughly 200,000 clones, 88% seen once, with 1.5% to 2% in the top ten. These data are taken from a study of blood T cell repertoires in COVID-19. Sequencing was done on a sample of peripheral blood. The J gene is TRBJ2-7, the V gene TRBV9, with a possible D match to TRBD1 (6 bases). This sequence originates from a man aged 70-80 years with acute or convalescent COVID-19. CDR3 DNA sequence: TGTGCCAGCAGCGCCGATGGACAGTCCTACGAGCAGTACTTC. Its translation: CASSADGQSYEQYF.